These 14 T cell receptor beta chains share one sample of origin, sequenced in a study of T cell responses to AZD1222 COVID-19 vaccine. The assay was immunoSEQ multiplex PCR, and TCRdb's table has in-frame clones only and misses some. The table records about 30,000 clones, over 90% of them present only once. Source: peripheral blood, taken on day 0 of AZD1222 vaccination. The receptors originated from an adult in good health.

This clone was counted once. This rearrangement joins TRBV12-3 or TRBV12-4 to TRBJ1-5; possibly TRBD1 for D (6 bases). The CDR3 contains 13 residues. Trimming took off 6 bases at V and 7 bases at J, with 13 bases between the two ends. CDR3 nucleotide sequence: TGTGCCAGCAGCAACAGGGTAGGGCAGCCCCAGCATTTT. Translating it yields CASSNRVGQPQHF.

The gene calls are TRBV30 and TRBJ2-7; D might be TRBD1 or TRBD2, each matching 6 bases. Trimming took 5 bases from V and 2 from J, leaving 16 bases between them. CDR3 length equals 14 residues. Germline CDR1 and CDR2: GTSNPN and SVGIG (reference sequence). DNA for the CDR3: TGTGCCTGGGTGCCCTACAGGGAGGCCTACGAGCAGTACTTC. Its translation is CAWVPYREAYEQYF.

The chain combines TRBV4-3 with TRBJ1-3; possible D gene TRBD1, 6 bases. Germline lookup yields CDR1 LGHNA and CDR2 YSLEER. V dropped 1 base and J dropped 1 base, with 8 bases sitting between them. This CDR3 is built from 15 residues. The CDR3 DNA reads as TGCGCCAGCAGCCAAGTGGACAGATCTGGAAACACCATATATTTT. Protein sequence: CASSQVDRSGNTIYF.

The V and J genes are TRBV24-1 and TRBJ1-5, with 9 bases matching TRBD1. The ends lost 2 bases at V and 10 bases at J; junction bases unmatched: 5. CDR3 length: 14 amino acids. CDR1 and CDR2 from the germline V gene are KGHDR and SFDVKD. This CDR3 is CATSDSGTGTPQHF. Here the CDR3 DNA reads TGTGCCACCAGTGATTCCGGGACAGGGACACCCCAGCATTTT.

The rearrangement joins TRBV6-5 to TRBJ2-7, with D uncertain. Germline-derived CDR1 and CDR2 are MNHEY and SVGAGI. The CDR3 loop spans 15 amino acids. The V gene lost 0 bases and the J gene lost 3 bases, with 12 bases spanning the gap. CDR3 in DNA: TGTGCCAGCAGTTACTCCCCGCACGGGCGCTACGAGCAGTACTTC. Its translation is CASSYSPHGRYEQYF.

The rearrangement joins TRBV4-3 to TRBJ1-2, with TRBD1 identical over 8 bases. Trimming took 1 base from V and 2 from J; bases not matched to a gene: 6. Germline assignment: CDR1 LGHNA and CDR2 YSLEER. This CDR3 has 16 amino acids. As DNA, the CDR3 is TGCGCCAGCAGCCAAGGTGACAGGGGAAAGAACTATGGCTACACCTTC. Protein sequence: CASSQGDRGKNYGYTF.

This clone is a singleton in its sample. This sequence joins TRBV30 and TRBJ1-1, with D uncertain. CDR3 length: 15 amino acids. Germline assignment: CDR1 GTSNPN and CDR2 SVGIG (reference sequence). V lost 0 bases to trimming and J lost 0 bases, with 11 bases between them. The CDR3 here is CAWSVLYAVNTEAFF. For the CDR3, the DNA is TGTGCCTGGAGTGTACTGTATGCAGTGAACACTGAAGCTTTCTTT. Supplemented by reference TRBV30 and TRBJ1-1, the full variable domain reads SQTIHQWPATLVQPVGSPLSLECTVEGTSNPNLYWYRQAAGRGLQLLFYSVGIGQISSEVPQNLSASRPQDRQFILSSKKLLLSDSGFYLCAWSVLYAVNTEAFFGQGTRLTVV.

J is TRBJ1-3 and V is TRBV7-9; no firm D call. The germline V gene has CDR1 SEHNR and CDR2 FQNEAQ (reference sequence). This CDR3 has 15 amino acids. Trimming took off 1 base at V and 4 bases at J, with 11 bases between the two ends. The CDR3 here is CASSLESSPGNTIYF. In DNA, the CDR3 is TGTGCCAGCAGCTTAGAGAGCTCCCCGGGAAACACCATATATTTT.

This clone was counted only a few times. The CDR3 DNA follows: TGCGCCAGCAGCCAAGATAAGTCGGGAGCGGGAGGGCCAGCAGATACGCAGTATTTT. Translating gives CASSQDKSGAGGPADTQYF. This chain uses TRBV4-3 with TRBJ2-3; 10 bases map to TRBD2. This CDR3 is built from 19 residues. V was clipped by 0 bases and J by 4 bases; unmatched bases: 13. Germline-derived CDR1 and CDR2 are LGHNA and YSLEER.

The chain recombines TRBV27 with TRBJ2-1; 7 bases fit TRBD1. Trimming at V came to 5 bases and at J to 4 bases, leaving 11 bases not matched to a gene. The CDR3 length is 16 residues. The germline V gene encodes CDR1 MNHEY and CDR2 SMNVEV (reference sequence). The CDR3 nucleotides are TGTGCCAGCAGTCCTAGTGGGGGACAGAGTTACAATGAGCAGTTCTTC. Protein: CASSPSGGQSYNEQFF.

The chain has TRBV30 and TRBJ1-2; D may be TRBD1 (6 bases). Trimming pared 4 bases from V and 1 base from J, leaving 13 bases between. The CDR3 totals 14 residues. The germline gives CDR1 GTSNPN, CDR2 SVGIG (reference sequence). The CDR3 sequence: CAWIRDTDNYGYTF. The DNA of the CDR3 is TGTGCCTGGATCCGGGACACCGATAACTATGGCTACACCTTC.

The CDR3 spells CAIKSGQSYEQYF. The CDR3 DNA is TGTGCCATCAAGAGTGGCCAGAGCTACGAGCAGTACTTC. The V gene is TRBV10-3, the J gene TRBJ2-7, with no clear D. This CDR3 spans 13 amino acids. From germline, CDR1 is ENHRY and CDR2 SYGVKD. V was trimmed by 7 bases and J by 3 bases, leaving 13 bases between them.

The chain couples TRBV4-3 to TRBJ2-2; TRBD1 matches 8 bases. CDR3 size: 14 residues. J lost 10 bases, V lost 3 bases, and 7 bases had no gene match. CDR1 is LGHNA and CDR2 is YSLEER in the germline V gene. The DNA for the CDR3 is TGCGCCAGCAGCCACCGGACAGGGCGGGAGGAGCTGTTTTTT. Amino acid sequence: CASSHRTGREELFF.

The J gene is TRBJ1-1, the V gene TRBV4-1; D not certain. This CDR3 comprises 15 residues. Germline assignment: CDR1 MGHRA and CDR2 YSYEKL. Trimming took 4 bases from V and 4 from J, leaving 16 bases between them. The CDR3: CASSPGEGLVTEAFF. The CDR3 DNA reads TGCGCCAGCAGCCCCGGCGAGGGCTTGGTCACTGAAGCTTTCTTT.